One and the same sample provided the 7 T cell receptor beta chains below, sequenced in a study of cytomegalovirus exposure and HLA in healthy donors. The PCR ran on 60 Vbeta and 13 Jbeta primers. Generated by immunoSEQ multiplex PCR, the TCRdb table keeps only in-frame clones and is missing some. The table has roughly 120,000 clones, 82% seen once. The sample taken for sequencing was PBMCs. The receptor set was obtained from a woman between 18 and 29 years old in good health and CMV-seronegative.

V and J are TRBV11-3 and TRBJ2-3; D not resolved. V lost 5 bases and J 2 bases, leaving 2 bases between the germline ends. This CDR3 region has 11 residues. The germline gives CDR1 SGHNT, CDR2 YENEEA. The CDR3 DNA reads as TGTGCCAGCAGCCTCACAGATACGCAGTATTTT. It translates to CASSLTDTQYF.

This clone was observed once. The chain combines TRBV5-1 with TRBJ1-6, with D maybe TRBD1 (5 bases). Trimming left V 0 bases short and J 10 bases short, with 17 bases between. The V gene's germline CDR1 is SGHRS and CDR2 YFSETQ. The CDR3 has 16 amino acids. CDR3: CASSLAQGIKGSPLHF. The CDR3 DNA follows: TGCGCCAGCAGCTTGGCGCAGGGAATCAAGGGATCACCCCTCCACTTT.

This clone appeared a single time. The chain recombines TRBV6-1 with TRBJ1-1, with TRBD1 identical over 7 bases. The CDR3 extends over 14 amino acids. The junction had 6 bases not matched to a gene; V was cut back by 3 bases and J by 5 bases. CDR1 and CDR2 from the germline V gene are MNHNS and SASEGT. The CDR3 loop is CASSDPWTGTEAFF. The CDR3 DNA sequence: TGTGCCAGCAGTGACCCGTGGACAGGAACTGAAGCTTTCTTT.

The chain couples TRBV11-3 to TRBJ2-2; 7 bases are shared with TRBD2. Germline CDR1 is SGHNT and CDR2 is YENEEA. V gave up 2 bases and J gave up 4 bases; unmatched junction bases: 4. CDR3 length: 15 amino acids. This chain's CDR3 is CASSLNGGGTGELFF. For the CDR3, the DNA is TGTGCCAGCAGCTTAAATGGGGGGGGCACCGGGGAGCTGTTTTTT.

The chain joins TRBV7-8 to TRBJ1-2, with 7 bases fitting TRBD1. The CDR3 loop spans 14 amino acids. The V gene's germline CDR1 is SGHVS and CDR2 FQNEAQ. V lost 5 bases to trimming and J lost 4 bases; unmatched junction nucleotides: 7. The CDR3, as DNA: TGTGCCAGCAGCGCAGGGGGACTGAGCTATGGCTACACCTTC. Translated, it gives CASSAGGLSYGYTF.

The rearrangement links TRBV30 to TRBJ1-5, with 7 bases lining up with TRBD1. Trimming took 2 bases from V and 7 from J; bases not matched to a gene: 5. The germline V gene encodes CDR1 GTSNPN and CDR2 SVGIG (reference sequence). CDR3 length equals 13 residues. The chain's CDR3 is CAWSPQGIQPQHF. In nucleotides, the CDR3 is TGTGCCTGGAGTCCACAGGGGATACAGCCCCAGCATTTT.

The rearrangement links TRBV7-9 to TRBJ2-5; D gene ambiguous. Looked up from germline, CDR1 is SEHNR and CDR2 is FQNEAQ (reference sequence). CDR3 size: 14 residues. Trimming shortened V by 5 bases and J by 3 bases, and 13 bases separated the two germline ends. CDR3 protein: CASSLTPAKETQYF. The DNA of the CDR3 is TGTGCCAGCAGCCTGACTCCGGCTAAAGAGACCCAGTACTTC.